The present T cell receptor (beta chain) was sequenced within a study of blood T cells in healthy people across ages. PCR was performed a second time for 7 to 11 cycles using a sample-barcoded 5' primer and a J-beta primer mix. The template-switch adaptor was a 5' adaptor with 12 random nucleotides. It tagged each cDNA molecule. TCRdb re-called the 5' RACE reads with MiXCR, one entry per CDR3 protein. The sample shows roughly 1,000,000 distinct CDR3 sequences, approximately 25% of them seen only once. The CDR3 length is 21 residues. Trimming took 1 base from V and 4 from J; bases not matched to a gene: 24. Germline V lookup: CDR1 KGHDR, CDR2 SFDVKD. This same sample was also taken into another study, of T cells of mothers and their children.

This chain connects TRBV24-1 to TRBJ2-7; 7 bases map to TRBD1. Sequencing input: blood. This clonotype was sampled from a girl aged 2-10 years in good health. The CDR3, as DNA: TGTGCCACCAGTGATTTTAATAGGGGACAGACGTTCCTCCAGGGGCGTTACGAGCAGTACTTC. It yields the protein CATSDFNRGQTFLQGRYEQYF.